The entry below gives a single T cell receptor beta chain sequence along with its context. These data are taken from a study of CD8+CD57+ T cells in acquired aplastic anemia. Genomic DNA, serving as template, underwent TCR beta VDJ and CDR3 profiling. TCRdb reprocessed the reads with MiXCR, giving one entry per CDR3 protein. The profile covers approximately 80,000 distinct CDR3 sequences, with approximately 70% appearing a single time and approximately 80% taken by the ten largest. This CDR3 is 12 amino acids long. With 4 bases removed from V and 5 bases from J, the gap between germline ends came to 8 bases. CDR1 is SNHLY, CDR2 FYNNEI, per germline. Before being chosen for sequencing, patients had shown CD8+CD57+ cell expansion by flow cytometry. All participating patients were living with severe acquired aplastic anemia.

This TCR derives from a human donor with aplastic anemia. Sequencing input: sorted CD4+, CD8+, or CD8+CD57+ T cells (not recorded which) from PBMCs. The chain recombines TRBV2 with TRBJ1-1; D call uncertain. CDR3 protein: CASSGGRTEAFF. As DNA, the CDR3 is TGTGCCAGCAGTGGTGGGCGGACTGAAGCTTTCTTT.